Below are 24 T cell receptor beta chains sequenced from a single sample in a study of graft-versus-host responses after intestinal transplantation. Clones were read by immunoSEQ multiplex PCR, and TCRdb kept only the in-frame ones, dropping some. Of approximately 38,000 clones listed, around 83% are singletons. Specimen: PBMCs, collected 1,000 to 1,300 days after transplant. The receptors shown here come from a human patient who received an intestinal transplant, so some T cells may come from the graft donor.

The gene calls are TRBV5-5 and TRBJ1-4, with D unclear. Germline V gene sequence: CDR1 SGHKS, CDR2 YYEKEE (reference sequence). Trimming removed 4 bases from V and 4 bases from J, with 11 bases in between. CDR3 length equals 14 residues. The CDR3 loop reads CASSQAPGNEKLFF. The DNA for the CDR3 is TGTGCCAGCAGCCAGGCCCCGGGTAATGAAAAACTGTTTTTT.

This clone has only one observation. The rearrangement links TRBV18 to TRBJ2-3; D tentatively reads TRBD1 or TRBD2 (5 bases each). Trimming shortened V by 3 bases and J by 0 bases, and 10 bases separated the two germline ends. Germline lookup yields CDR1 KGHSH and CDR2 LQKENI. This CDR3 has 15 residues. The CDR3 spells CASSPPGPSTDTQYF. The CDR3 DNA follows: TGTGCCAGCTCACCGCCGGGACCCAGCACAGATACGCAGTATTTT.

The chain is built from TRBV9 and TRBJ1-2; the D gene is possibly TRBD1 (5 bases). V gave up 3 bases and J gave up 7 bases, with 7 bases separating them. CDR1 SGDLS and CDR2 YYNGEE come from the germline V gene. This CDR3 spans 11 amino acids. The CDR3 reads CASSGTGGYTF. The CDR3 DNA reads TGTGCCAGCAGCGGTACAGGTGGCTACACCTTC.

The gene calls are TRBV7-8 and TRBJ1-5, with D perhaps matching TRBD1 (5 bases). Deletions cut 1 base from V and 6 bases from J, with 13 bases between. Per germline, CDR1 SGHVS and CDR2 FQNEAQ. This CDR3 spans 15 amino acids. CDR3 in amino acids: CASSLGVAGTQPQHF. The CDR3 DNA is TGTGCCAGCAGCTTAGGAGTCGCAGGGACTCAGCCCCAGCATTTT.

This sequence joins TRBV2 and TRBJ1-5, with 7 nucleotides matching TRBD1. CDR1 and CDR2 (germline): SNHLY, FYNNEI. Trimming at V came to 4 bases and at J to 7 bases, leaving 7 bases not matched to a gene. This CDR3 has 14 amino acids. The CDR3 DNA reads TGTGCCAGCAGTGTGTTACAGGGGCACCAGCCCCAGCATTTT. This sequence encodes CASSVLQGHQPQHF.

The chain is built from TRBV10-3 and TRBJ1-1, with TRBD1 matching 8 bases. The J segment lost 13 bases and the V segment lost 4 bases, leaving 5 bases of the junction unmatched. The germline CDR1 and CDR2 sequences are ENHRY and SYGVKD. The CDR3 length is 11 residues. CDR3 DNA sequence: TGTGCCATCAGTGGCAGGGGGCCCATTTTCTTT. Amino acid sequence: CAISGRGPIFF.

The chain uses TRBV30 and TRBJ1-1; the D gene is possibly TRBD1 (6 bases). The CDR3 is 18 amino acids. Per germline, CDR1 GTSNPN and CDR2 SVGIG (reference sequence). V gave up 8 bases and J gave up 1 base, with 29 bases separating them. For the CDR3, the DNA is TGTGCCGGTCGCCCCCAACAGGGCTCGGGGCCAGGGAACACTGAAGCTTTCTTT. Its translation is CAGRPQQGSGPGNTEAFF.

The chain is built from TRBV28 and TRBJ2-7; a possible D gene is TRBD1 (6 bases). V lost 5 bases to trimming and J lost 3 bases, with 14 bases between them. The CDR3 runs to 14 residues. Germline CDR1 is MDHEN and CDR2 is SYDVKM. The CDR3 DNA follows: TGTGCCAGCAGTGCCCCGGACAGATACTACGAGCAGTACTTC. It codes for CASSAPDRYYEQYF.

This clone showed up just once. V usage is TRBV27 and J usage is TRBJ1-5; 9 bases fit TRBD1. Trimming at V came to 6 bases and at J to 4 bases, leaving 7 bases not matched to a gene. Germline V gene sequence: CDR1 MNHEY, CDR2 SMNVEV (reference sequence). The CDR3 covers 15 residues. The CDR3 is CASSQGTGLNQPQHF. DNA for the CDR3: TGTGCCAGCAGCCAGGGGACAGGGCTTAATCAGCCCCAGCATTTT.

The chain is built from TRBV4-1 and TRBJ2-3; D gene unclear. Per germline, CDR1 MGHRA and CDR2 YSYEKL. Trimming took off 2 bases at V and 6 bases at J, with 9 bases between the two ends. The CDR3 has 13 amino acids. DNA for the CDR3: TGCGCCAGCAGCCAAACCCCGCTGGATACGCAGTATTTT. Its translation is CASSQTPLDTQYF.

The chain links TRBV10-3 to TRBJ2-1, with TRBD2 as a possible D gene (5 bases). V shed 2 bases and J shed 6 bases, with 11 bases lying between them. From germline, CDR1 is ENHRY and CDR2 SYGVKD. The CDR3 runs 14 residues. CDR3 region: CAISESTGSNEQFF. CDR3 coding DNA: TGTGCCATCAGTGAGAGTACGGGAAGCAATGAGCAGTTCTTC.

The rearrangement uses TRBV7-2 and TRBJ1-4, with a tentative D call TRBD1 (6 bases). The CDR3 has 13 residues. V lost 5 bases and J lost 7, with 11 bases in between. Germline loops: CDR1 SGHTA, CDR2 FQGNSA. The CDR3 is CASSPQGTEKLFF. The CDR3 coding sequence is TGTGCCAGCAGCCCACAGGGAACTGAAAAACTGTTTTTT.

V is TRBV6-1 and J is TRBJ2-1, with D possibly being TRBD1 or TRBD2 (5 bases each). This CDR3 comprises 18 residues. V lost 0 bases and J 3 bases, leaving 18 bases between the germline ends. CDR1 is MNHNS and CDR2 is SASEGT in the germline V gene. The CDR3 is CASSEAIGGGGFYNEQFF. CDR3 in DNA: TGTGCCAGCAGTGAAGCCATTGGGGGTGGGGGATTCTACAATGAGCAGTTCTTC.

CDR3 in DNA: TGTGCCAGCAGCTTGGGTGTGGGACAGGGTAGCACTGAAGCTTTCTTT. It codes for CASSLGVGQGSTEAFF. The rearrangement joins TRBV5-4 to TRBJ1-1; TRBD1 matches 9 bases. V shed 0 bases and J 4 bases; nucleotides not matched to a gene: 7. Germline V gene data show CDR1 as SGHNT and CDR2 as YYREEE (reference sequence). This CDR3 is built from 16 residues.

The J gene is TRBJ2-7, the V gene TRBV28; TRBD1 matches 8 bases. V trimming: 6 bases; J trimming: 0 bases; junction bases outside the gene matches: 7. The CDR3 contains 15 residues. Germline V gene data show CDR1 as MDHEN and CDR2 as SYDVKM. This chain's CDR3 is CASRRQGPGSYEQYF. DNA for the CDR3: TGTGCCAGCAGACGACAGGGGCCGGGCTCCTACGAGCAGTACTTC.

The rearrangement joins TRBV10-3 to TRBJ2-2; 10 bases match TRBD1. CDR3 length: 16 residues. Germline trimming cut 3 bases from V and 5 bases from J; bases unmatched to any gene: 6. Germline V gives CDR1 ENHRY, CDR2 SYGVKD. CDR3 sequence reads: CAISERTGGNTGELFF. The CDR3 bases are TGTGCCATCAGTGAAAGGACAGGGGGTAATACCGGGGAGCTGTTTTTT.

The V gene is TRBV5-6, the J gene TRBJ1-2; D unresolved. Germline values: CDR1 SGHDT, CDR2 YYEEEE. Deletions cut 4 bases from V and 4 bases from J, with 14 bases between. The CDR3 loop spans 14 amino acids. In DNA form, the CDR3 reads TGTGCCAGCAGCCCCCCGGGAGGAATCTATGGCTACACCTTC. Its translation: CASSPPGGIYGYTF.

This chain connects TRBV5-1 to TRBJ2-7; no clear D gene. Trimming took 0 bases from V and 2 from J, leaving 9 bases between them. This CDR3 region has 14 residues. Per the germline V gene, CDR1 is SGHRS and CDR2 is YFSETQ. CDR3 in amino acids: CASSLDPPAYEQYF. The CDR3 DNA reads TGCGCCAGCAGCTTGGATCCTCCCGCCTACGAGCAGTACTTC.

This chain links TRBV6-5 with TRBJ2-3; D ambiguous. This CDR3 contains 12 residues. V gave up 8 bases and J gave up 2 bases, with 8 bases separating them. CDR1 and CDR2 (germline): MNHEY, SVGAGI. In nucleotides, the CDR3 is TGTGCCAGCGGGTATAACACAGATACGCAGTATTTT. This sequence encodes CASGYNTDTQYF.

This CDR3 reads CASSRGTGKGNTIYF. For the CDR3, the DNA is TGTGCCAGCAGCCGGGGGACAGGGAAGGGAAACACCATATATTTT. The V call is TRBV7-2, the J call TRBJ1-3, with TRBD1 identical over 9 bases. The CDR3 covers 15 residues. Germline CDR1 reads SGHTA; CDR2 reads FQGNSA. With V trimmed by 5 bases and J by 4 bases, 6 bases remained unmatched.

The chain combines TRBV27 with TRBJ2-2; D is uncertain. Germline CDR1 reads MNHEY; CDR2 reads SMNVEV (reference sequence). This CDR3 region has 13 residues. V lost 7 bases to trimming and J lost 4 bases, with 10 bases between them. CDR3 amino acids: CASTAPATGELFF. CDR3 nucleotide sequence: TGTGCCAGCACGGCCCCGGCCACCGGGGAGCTGTTTTTT.

This chain uses TRBV6-6 with TRBJ1-2; 10 bases map to TRBD1. The CDR3 loop spans 13 amino acids. CDR1 is MNHNY, CDR2 SVGAGI, per germline (reference sequence). V shed 2 bases and J 8 bases; nucleotides not matched to a gene: 2. This CDR3 reads CASSYGQGVGYTF. The CDR3, as DNA: TGTGCCAGCAGTTACGGACAGGGGGTCGGCTACACCTTC.

The rearrangement joins TRBV28 to TRBJ2-7; no definite D call. Trimming shortened V by 6 bases and J by 3 bases, and 9 bases separated the two germline ends. CDR3 size: 12 residues. Per the germline V gene, CDR1 is MDHEN and CDR2 is SYDVKM. CDR3 sequence: CASRSGYYEQYF. The CDR3 DNA reads TGTGCCAGCAGATCCGGCTACTACGAGCAGTACTTC.

The rearrangement links TRBV10-3 to TRBJ1-1; 7 bases are a match to TRBD1. Germline V gene sequence: CDR1 ENHRY, CDR2 SYGVKD. CDR3 length: 14 residues. J lost 1 base, V lost 8 bases, and 7 bases had no gene match. CDR3 in DNA: TGTGCCATCGCACAGGGGCAGGGGAACACTGAAGCTTTCTTT. Translating gives CAIAQGQGNTEAFF.